A single sample gave rise to the 14 T cell receptor beta chains below, sequenced in a study of OX40 agonist ivuxolimab in advanced cancers. Assay: immunoSEQ multiplex PCR; the TCRdb copy retains only in-frame clones and omits some. The sample consists of about 77,000 clones, around 86% of them appearing once. The specimen comprised CD4+ or CD8+ T cells sorted from blood, sampled in a trial of the OX40 agonist ivuxolimab. These receptors all come from an adult with an advanced solid tumor such as melanoma, head and neck, liver or kidney cancer.

This clone has only a few counts. This chain links TRBV7-6 with TRBJ1-3; a possible D gene is TRBD1 (5 bases). CDR3 length: 15 residues. Looked up from germline, CDR1 is SGHVS and CDR2 is FNYEAQ. V dropped 5 bases and J dropped 11 bases, with 22 bases sitting between them. CDR3 coding DNA: TGTGCCAGCAGCCTCAGGGACCGAAACGGGGACGCCATATATTTT. This encodes CASSLRDRNGDAIYF.

The chain links TRBV7-3 to TRBJ2-1, with 8 bases identical to TRBD2. The CDR3 has 13 amino acids. Germline lookup yields CDR1 SGHTA and CDR2 FQGTGA. Trimming removed 5 bases from V and 8 bases from J; junction bases left unmatched: 5. DNA of the CDR3: TGTGCCAGCAGCCACACGGGGGGGTATGAGCAGTTCTTC. Encoded protein: CASSHTGGYEQFF.

This chain joins TRBV7-3 and TRBJ2-2; 7 bases are shared with TRBD1. Unmatched junction bases numbered 3, after V lost 1 base and J lost 7 bases. This CDR3 has 14 amino acids. Germline V gene sequence: CDR1 SGHTA, CDR2 FQGTGA. CDR3 bases: TGTGCCAGCAGCTTAAACAGGGGTGGCGGGGAGCTGTTTTTT. Its translation: CASSLNRGGGELFF.

This clone appeared a few times. J is TRBJ1-1 and V is TRBV14; D ambiguous. Per the germline V gene, CDR1 is SGHDN and CDR2 is FVKESK. V lost 5 bases and J lost 6, with 7 bases in between. The length of the CDR3 is 11 residues. CDR3 protein: CASSLGPEAFF. CDR3 coding DNA: TGTGCCAGCAGCTTAGGCCCTGAAGCTTTCTTT. The full variable domain, rest sourced from reference TRBV14 and TRBJ1-1, is EAGVTQFPSHSVIEKGQTVTLRCDPISGHDNLYWYRRVMGKEIKFLLHFVKESKQDESGMPNNRFLAERTGGTYSTLKVQPAELEDSGVYFCASSLGPEAFFGQGTRLTVV.

The chain links TRBV7-8 to TRBJ2-7; D is undetermined. This CDR3 has 11 amino acids. CDR1 and CDR2 (germline): SGHVS, FQNEAQ. The V and J ends lost 5 bases and 6 bases respectively, with 8 bases between them. In DNA form, the CDR3 reads TGTGCCAGCAGCCCTCGGTCCGAGCAGTACTTC. Translating gives CASSPRSEQYF.

The J gene is TRBJ2-5, the V gene TRBV7-9, with TRBD1 as a possible D gene (5 bases). This CDR3 region has 15 residues. Germline CDR1 and CDR2: SEHNR and FQNEAQ (reference sequence). With 1 base removed from V and 5 bases from J, the gap between germline ends came to 14 bases. This CDR3 is CASSLGWGSSETQYF. DNA of the CDR3: TGTGCCAGCAGCTTAGGGTGGGGCTCGTCGGAGACCCAGTACTTC.

For the CDR3, the DNA is TGTGCCAGCTCAAAAGGAGGCCACTATGGCTACACCTTC. This gives the protein CASSKGGHYGYTF. The V gene is TRBV18, the J gene TRBJ1-2; no clear D gene. Trimming stripped 5 bases from V and 3 bases from J, with 10 bases between. The CDR3 contains 13 residues. Germline assignment: CDR1 KGHSH and CDR2 LQKENI.

The CDR3 region is CASSYSGTTFGELFF. DNA for the CDR3: TGCGCCAGCAGCTACTCCGGGACTACCTTCGGGGAGCTGTTTTTT. The genes are TRBV5-1 and TRBJ2-2; TRBD2 agrees at 7 bases. The V gene end was trimmed by 3 bases and the J gene end by 7 bases; junction bases not matched to a gene: 9. CDR1 is SGHRS and CDR2 is YFSETQ in the germline V gene. The CDR3 has 15 residues.

The chain joins TRBV27 to TRBJ1-1, with D tentatively TRBD1 (5 bases). The length of the CDR3 is 15 residues. Looked up from germline, CDR1 is MNHEY and CDR2 is SMNVEV (reference sequence). V shed 1 base and J shed 4 bases, with 13 bases lying between them. The CDR3 bases are TGTGCCAGCAGTTTATTCGGGGGGTTAAGCACTGAAGCTTTCTTT. This sequence encodes CASSLFGGLSTEAFF.

This chain joins TRBV5-1 and TRBJ2-1, with D tentatively TRBD2 (6 bases). Germline CDR1 is SGHRS and CDR2 is YFSETQ. The V end lost 4 bases, the J end lost 9 bases, and 14 bases lay between the germline ends. The CDR3 is made up of 13 amino acids. Here the CDR3 reads CASSGTVTGEQFF. The CDR3 coding sequence is TGCGCCAGCAGCGGGACTGTTACAGGTGAGCAGTTCTTC.

The chain links TRBV6-1 to TRBJ1-4, with 7 bases that match TRBD1. The V gene's germline CDR1 is MNHNS and CDR2 SASEGT. CDR3 length equals 13 residues. J gave up 8 bases and V 6 bases, and 6 bases lay outside the gene matches. CDR3 sequence (DNA): TGTGCCAGCAGGGTTCAGGGGGGGGAAAAACTGTTTTTT. This encodes CASRVQGGEKLFF.

The genes are TRBV4-3 and TRBJ2-7; 9 bases agree with TRBD1. Trimming cost V 3 bases and J 7 bases; bases outside gene matches: 1. This CDR3 contains 12 residues. The germline V gene encodes CDR1 LGHNA and CDR2 YSLEER. The CDR3 nucleotides read TGCGCCAGCAGCCATGACAGGGGGGAGCAGTACTTC. Protein product: CASSHDRGEQYF.

The table lists this clone with a few counts. The chain links TRBV6-6 to TRBJ2-5; D call uncertain. The V and J ends lost 4 bases and 5 bases respectively, with 5 bases between them. The CDR3 runs to 11 residues. Germline CDR1 is MNHNY and CDR2 is SVGAGI (reference sequence). As DNA, the CDR3 is TGTGCCAGCAGTTCCCCGGAGACCCAGTACTTC. Translation gives CASSSPETQYF.

The chain combines TRBV7-2 with TRBJ2-5; the D gene is possibly TRBD2 (5 bases). Germline assignment: CDR1 SGHTA and CDR2 FQGNSA. V lost 5 bases and J 4 bases, leaving 17 bases between the germline ends. CDR3 length: 15 amino acids. The CDR3 DNA follows: TGTGCCAGCAGCCCGCACATAGGGCGGGCAGAGACCCAGTACTTC. It translates to CASSPHIGRAETQYF.